Below are 22 T cell receptor beta chains sequenced from a single sample in a study of regulatory T cells in long-lasting Graves disease (dated by TCRdb to 2020 to 2023). This sample's time point label indicates: newly diagnosed GD, antithyroid drugs for less than 3 months. For both TCR sequencing and RNA sequencing, RNA was extracted from PBMCs using TRIzol. Receptors were amplified or captured by multiplex PCR. This sample was sequenced with an Illumina HiSeq 4000. To build TCR beta libraries, CDR3 regions were amplified by Arm-PCR using iRepertoire HTBI primers. TCRdb trimmed the raw reads at Q25, called clones with MiXCR and kept productive beta chains. Identical CDR3 proteins give one entry, which carries the most common genes and DNA. This sample holds more than 350,000 distinct CDR3 sequences; under 15% were observed only once. The top ten clones comprise 16% of the sample. The sample also formed part of further work on T cells in Graves' hyperthyroidism and ophthalmopathy.

Sequences were derived from peripheral blood mononuclear cells (PBMCs), sampled at new diagnosis, from a patient treated with antithyroid drugs. The origin of the receptors is a woman aged 25-40 years with Graves disease. Donor details come from another sample of the same person, matched by shared clones.

This clonotype has a count of ten or more. The rearrangement joins TRBV3-1 to TRBJ2-1; perhaps TRBD1 as D (5 bases). The CDR3 covers 14 residues. Germline lookup yields CDR1 LGHDT and CDR2 YNNKEL (reference sequence). Deletions cut 1 base from V and 5 bases from J, with 9 bases between. Here the CDR3 reads CASSQAQGHNEQFF. The CDR3 nucleotides are TGTGCCAGCAGCCAAGCCCAGGGCCACAATGAGCAGTTCTTC.

The chain links TRBV9 to TRBJ2-7, with 7 bases identical to TRBD1. CDR1 and CDR2 (germline): SGDLS, YYNGEE. This CDR3 is 15 amino acids long. The trim removed 0 bases at V and 2 bases at J, leaving 5 bases unmatched. CDR3 DNA: TGTGCCAGCAGCGTAGGAAACAGGGGTACCTACGAGCAGTACTTC. This sequence encodes CASSVGNRGTYEQYF. Full variable domain (missing parts from reference TRBV9 and TRBJ2-7): DSGVTQTPKHLITATGQRVTLRCSPRSGDLSVYWYQQSLDQGLQFLIQYYNGEERAKGNILERFSAQQFPDLHSELNLSSLELGDSALYFCASSVGNRGTYEQYFGPGTRLTVT.

This clonotype was detected many times. J is TRBJ2-7 and V is TRBV28, with TRBD1 as a possible D gene (6 bases). The CDR3 is made up of 13 amino acids. V lost 5 bases and J 4 bases, leaving 12 bases between the germline ends. From germline, CDR1 is MDHEN and CDR2 SYDVKM. CDR3 region: CASSMTGTYEQYF. In nucleotides, the CDR3 is TGTGCCAGCAGTATGACCGGGACATACGAGCAGTACTTC.

A word on this clonotype: This could be a read error, since a much larger clone is one nucleotide away. This chain links TRBV28 with TRBJ2-1; D is uncertain. The ends were cut back, 7 bases at V and 10 bases at J, with 20 bases in the middle. Germline CDR1 reads MDHEN; CDR2 reads SYDVKM. This CDR3 comprises 14 residues. The DNA of the CDR3 is TGTGCCAGCAATATCGCTATCGGTTCCTACGAGCAGTTCTTC. Translating it yields CASNIAIGSYEQFF.

This clonotype turned up a few times. The V gene is TRBV25-1, the J gene TRBJ2-1; D remains unclear. V was clipped by 4 bases and J by 6 bases, with 10 bases between them. This CDR3 has 13 amino acids. Per germline, CDR1 MGHDK and CDR2 SYGVNS. CDR3 amino acids: CASSGRFPNEQFF. CDR3 coding DNA: TGTGCCAGCAGTGGCAGGTTTCCCAATGAGCAGTTCTTC.

This clonotype was seen ten or more times. J is TRBJ2-7 and V is TRBV7-9; D may correspond to TRBD1 or TRBD2 (5 bases each). The CDR3 loop spans 13 amino acids. CDR1 and CDR2 from the germline V gene are SEHNR and FQNEAQ (reference sequence). Trimming pared 3 bases from V and 6 bases from J, leaving 12 bases between. In nucleotides, the CDR3 is TGTGCCAGCAGCTTCCCCGGGACGTCCGAGCAGTACTTC. This gives the protein CASSFPGTSEQYF.

Ten or more counts support this clonotype. V gene TRBV6-5 combines with J gene TRBJ2-3; D might be TRBD2 (6 bases). CDR1 and CDR2 (germline): MNHEY, SVGAGI. V lost 2 bases, J lost 3 bases, and 18 bases lay in between. The CDR3 is 17 residues long. The CDR3 region has the DNA TGTGCCAGCAGTTACCTCCCAGGTAGCGGAGATACAGATACGCAGTATTTT. This gives the protein CASSYLPGSGDTDTQYF.

Many counts were recorded for this clonotype. The rearrangement uses TRBV20-1 and TRBJ2-1; D remains ambiguous. The germline V gene encodes CDR1 DFQATT and CDR2 SNEGSKA (reference sequence). The V and J ends lost 6 bases and 8 bases respectively, with 8 bases between them. CDR3 length: 10 amino acids. This CDR3 is CSANRDEQFF. The CDR3 nucleotides are TGCAGTGCCAATAGGGATGAGCAGTTCTTC.

V is TRBV6-1 and J is TRBJ2-7; tentatively, D is TRBD2 (5 bases). The CDR3 loop spans 13 amino acids. Germline V gene data show CDR1 as MNHNS and CDR2 as SASEGT. V lost 6 bases, J lost 3 bases, and 12 bases lay in between. CDR3 amino acids: CASRGRRIYEQYF. CDR3 DNA: TGTGCCAGCAGGGGGAGACGGATCTACGAGCAGTACTTC.

This clonotype came up many times. V gene TRBV20-1 combines with J gene TRBJ2-7; the D gene is possibly TRBD2 (5 bases). The CDR3 contains 12 residues. From germline, CDR1 is DFQATT and CDR2 SNEGSKA (reference sequence). The V and J ends lost 4 bases and 4 bases respectively, with 11 bases between them. CDR3 sequence: CSATLLAYEQYF. CDR3 coding DNA: TGCAGTGCTACCCTCCTAGCATACGAGCAGTACTTC.

This clonotype was counted at least ten times. V usage is TRBV3-1 and J usage is TRBJ1-1, with a tentative D call TRBD1 (6 bases). Trimming removed 0 bases from V and 1 base from J, with 15 bases in between. From germline, CDR1 is LGHDT and CDR2 YNNKEL (reference sequence). This CDR3 region has 17 residues. CDR3 nucleotides: TGTGCCAGCAGCCAAGATCCGACAGGTTGGGCGAACACTGAAGCTTTCTTT. It specifies CASSQDPTGWANTEAFF.

Ten or more counts support this clonotype. J is TRBJ2-1 and V is TRBV13; TRBD2 matches at 9 bases. This CDR3 contains 16 residues. Per germline, CDR1 PRHDT and CDR2 FYEKMQ (reference sequence). J was trimmed by 2 bases and V by 6 bases; bases with no gene match: 8. The CDR3 spells CASSRSAGGPYNEQFF. CDR3 DNA: TGTGCCAGCAGTCGATCAGCGGGAGGTCCCTACAATGAGCAGTTCTTC. The full variable domain, its missing parts supplied by reference TRBV13 and TRBJ2-1, is AAGVIQSPRHLIKEKRETATLKCYPIPRHDTVYWYQQGPGQDPQFLISFYEKMQSDKGSIPDRFSAQQFSDYHSELNMSSLELGDSALYFCASSRSAGGPYNEQFFGPGTRLTVL.

This clonotype was counted only a few times. This rearrangement joins TRBV28 to TRBJ2-2; D is unresolved. The CDR3 spans 16 residues. Germline CDR1 MDHEN, CDR2 SYDVKM. V was pared by 2 bases and J by 2 bases, with 12 bases between. The CDR3 loop is CASSLARNPNTGELFF. The CDR3 nucleotides are TGTGCCAGCAGTTTAGCGAGGAACCCCAACACCGGGGAGCTGTTTTTT.

Details on this clonotype: The junction departs from germline at one end; a sequencing error may be responsible. The chain recombines TRBV24-1 with TRBJ1-4; no clear D. Germline CDR1 is KGHDR and CDR2 is SFDVKD. This CDR3 has 14 amino acids. The DNA for the CDR3 is TGTGCCACCAGTGATGATAAGACCTATGAGAAACTGTTTTTT. It codes for CATSDDKTYEKLFF.

This clonotype came up a few times. One end of the junction fails to match germline, which may point to a read error. The rearrangement uses TRBV12-3 or TRBV12-4 and TRBJ2-2; D may be TRBD2 (5 bases). The CDR3 runs to 15 residues. The CDR3 sequence is CAGSSGKDRGGELFF. CDR3 bases: TGTGCCGGCAGCTCCGGGAAGGATCGAGGCGGGGAGCTGTTTTTT.

The table lists this clonotype with many counts. The chain is built from TRBV7-6 and TRBJ2-5, with TRBD2 matching 14 bases. J lost 5 bases, V lost 2 bases, and 7 bases had no gene match. Germline V gene sequence: CDR1 SGHVS, CDR2 FNYEAQ. The CDR3 extends over 17 amino acids. The CDR3 reads CASSLTTGTSGSETQYF. CDR3 nucleotides: TGTGCCAGCAGCTTAACTACAGGGACTAGCGGGAGTGAGACCCAGTACTTC.

The chain is built from TRBV19 and TRBJ2-2; TRBD1 is a possible D gene (6 bases). CDR1 and CDR2 (germline): LNHDA, SQIVND (reference sequence). The V end lost 8 bases, the J end lost 2 bases, and 15 bases lay between the germline ends. The CDR3 extends over 15 amino acids. CDR3 sequence (DNA): TGTGCCAGTGTACAGGGCTACCCTAACACCGGGGAGCTGTTTTTT. It encodes CASVQGYPNTGELFF.

This sequence joins TRBV27 and TRBJ2-1, with TRBD2 identical over 8 bases. Unmatched junction bases numbered 7, after V lost 3 bases and J lost 9 bases. The CDR3 spans 14 residues. In germline, CDR1 is MNHEY, CDR2 SMNVEV (reference sequence). This CDR3 is CASSLTGGPIEQFF. In DNA form, the CDR3 reads TGTGCCAGCAGTTTGACGGGAGGGCCAATTGAGCAGTTCTTC.

The sample holds many counts of this clonotype. The CDR3 loop reads CASSPGTGGSYEQYF. CDR3 sequence (DNA): TGTGCCAGCTCACCAGGAACAGGGGGCTCCTACGAGCAGTACTTC. The V gene is TRBV18, the J gene TRBJ2-7; 8 nucleotides line up with TRBD1. J was trimmed by 0 bases and V by 2 bases; bases with no gene match: 3. Per germline, CDR1 KGHSH and CDR2 LQKENI. CDR3 length: 15 residues.

Many counts were recorded for this clonotype. V is TRBV24-1 and J is TRBJ2-2; no clear D gene. Trimming pared 4 bases from V and 6 bases from J, leaving 11 bases between. CDR3 length: 14 residues. Germline-derived CDR1 and CDR2 are KGHDR and SFDVKD. The CDR3 DNA is TGTGCCACCAGTGACTACTACCTCGCCGGGGAGCTGTTTTTT. Residues: CATSDYYLAGELFF.

The sample holds many counts of this clonotype. The rearrangement uses TRBV6-4 and TRBJ2-3; D unclear. Germline V lookup: CDR1 MRHNA, CDR2 SNTAGT. V lost 0 bases, J lost 4 bases, and 8 bases lay in between. This CDR3 has 14 amino acids. In DNA form, the CDR3 reads TGTGCCAGCAGTGACTCAGCGTCTGCAGATACGCAGTATTTT. Translated, it gives CASSDSASADTQYF.

This clonotype was detected only a few times. The chain employs TRBV27 and TRBJ1-5; D gene uncertain. Trimming took off 0 bases at V and 6 bases at J, with 9 bases between the two ends. Per germline, CDR1 MNHEY and CDR2 SMNVEV (reference sequence). The CDR3 runs to 14 residues. This CDR3 reads CASSLSPDRQPQHF. CDR3 nucleotide sequence: TGTGCCAGCAGTTTATCGCCAGACCGTCAGCCCCAGCATTTT.